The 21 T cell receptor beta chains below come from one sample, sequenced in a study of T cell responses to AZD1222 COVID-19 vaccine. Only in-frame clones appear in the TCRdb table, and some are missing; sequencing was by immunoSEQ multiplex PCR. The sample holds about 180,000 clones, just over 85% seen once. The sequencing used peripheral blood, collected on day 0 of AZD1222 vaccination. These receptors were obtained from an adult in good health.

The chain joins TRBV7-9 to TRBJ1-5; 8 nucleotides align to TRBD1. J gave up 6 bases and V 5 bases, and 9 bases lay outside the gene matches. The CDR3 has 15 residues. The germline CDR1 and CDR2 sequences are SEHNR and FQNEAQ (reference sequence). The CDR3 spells CASSTWTGQAQPQHF. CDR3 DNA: TGTGCCAGCAGCACCTGGACAGGGCAAGCTCAGCCCCAGCATTTT.

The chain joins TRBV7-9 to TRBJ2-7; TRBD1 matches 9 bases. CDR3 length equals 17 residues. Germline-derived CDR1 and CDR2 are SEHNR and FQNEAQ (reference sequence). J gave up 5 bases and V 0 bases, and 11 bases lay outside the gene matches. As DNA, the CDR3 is TGTGCCAGCAGCTTAGCCGTTAGCTCGGGACAGGGCAACGAGCAGTACTTC. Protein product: CASSLAVSSGQGNEQYF.

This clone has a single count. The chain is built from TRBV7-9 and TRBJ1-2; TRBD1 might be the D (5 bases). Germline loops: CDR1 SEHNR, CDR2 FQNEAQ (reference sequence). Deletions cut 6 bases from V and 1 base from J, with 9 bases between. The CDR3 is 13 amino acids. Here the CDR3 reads CASSIDSNYGYTF. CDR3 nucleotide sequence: TGTGCCAGCAGTATTGACAGTAACTATGGCTACACCTTC.

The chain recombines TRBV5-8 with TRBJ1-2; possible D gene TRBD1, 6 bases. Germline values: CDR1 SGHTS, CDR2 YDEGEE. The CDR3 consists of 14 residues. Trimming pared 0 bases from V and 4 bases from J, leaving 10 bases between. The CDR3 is CASSLGTEGYGYTF. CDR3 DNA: TGTGCCAGCAGCTTGGGGACAGAGGGCTATGGCTACACCTTC.

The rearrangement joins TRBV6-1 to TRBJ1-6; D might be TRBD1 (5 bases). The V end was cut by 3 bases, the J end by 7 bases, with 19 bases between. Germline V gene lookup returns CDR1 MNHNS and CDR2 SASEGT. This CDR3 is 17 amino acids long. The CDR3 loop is CASSDQGPGLWNSPLHF. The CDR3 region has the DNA TGTGCCAGCAGTGACCAAGGTCCGGGGCTGTGGAATTCACCCCTCCACTTT.

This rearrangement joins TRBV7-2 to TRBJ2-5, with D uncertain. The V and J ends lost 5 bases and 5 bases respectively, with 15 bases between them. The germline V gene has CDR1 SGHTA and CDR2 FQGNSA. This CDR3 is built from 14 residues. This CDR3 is CASSLAGTSETQYF. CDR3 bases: TGTGCCAGCAGCCTCGCCGGAACCTCCGAGACCCAGTACTTC.

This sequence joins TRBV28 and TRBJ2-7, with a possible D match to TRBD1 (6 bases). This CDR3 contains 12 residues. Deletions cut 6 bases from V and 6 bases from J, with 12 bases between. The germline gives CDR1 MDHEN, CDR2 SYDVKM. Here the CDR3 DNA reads TGTGCCAGCAGCCTTTTACAGGGCGAGCAGTACTTC. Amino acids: CASSLLQGEQYF.

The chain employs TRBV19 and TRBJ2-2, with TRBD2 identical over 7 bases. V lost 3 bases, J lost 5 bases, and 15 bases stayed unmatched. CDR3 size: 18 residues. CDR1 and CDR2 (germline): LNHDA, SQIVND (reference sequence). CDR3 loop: CASSIGRGNPGRTGELFF. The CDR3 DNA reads TGTGCCAGTAGTATCGGGCGGGGGAACCCCGGAAGGACCGGGGAGCTGTTTTTT.

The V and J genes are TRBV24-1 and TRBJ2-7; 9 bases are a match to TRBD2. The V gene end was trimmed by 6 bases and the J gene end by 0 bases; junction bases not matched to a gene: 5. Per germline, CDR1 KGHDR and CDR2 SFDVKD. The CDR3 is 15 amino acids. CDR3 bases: TGTGCCACCAGTCAAGCGGGGGGTCCCTCCTACGAGCAGTACTTC. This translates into CATSQAGGPSYEQYF.

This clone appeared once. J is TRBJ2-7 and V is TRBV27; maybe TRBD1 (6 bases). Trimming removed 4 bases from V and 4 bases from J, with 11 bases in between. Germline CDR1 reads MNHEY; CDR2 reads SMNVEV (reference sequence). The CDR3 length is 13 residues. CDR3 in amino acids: CASSSGDGYEQYF. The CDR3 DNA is TGTGCCAGCAGTTCAGGGGATGGTTACGAGCAGTACTTC.

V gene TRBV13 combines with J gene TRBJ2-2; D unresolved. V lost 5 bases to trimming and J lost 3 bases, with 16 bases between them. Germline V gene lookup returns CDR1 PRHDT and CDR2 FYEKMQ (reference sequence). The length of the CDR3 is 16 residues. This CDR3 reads CASSPSARLDTGELFF. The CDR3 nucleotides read TGTGCCAGCAGCCCGAGCGCAAGATTGGACACCGGGGAGCTGTTTTTT.

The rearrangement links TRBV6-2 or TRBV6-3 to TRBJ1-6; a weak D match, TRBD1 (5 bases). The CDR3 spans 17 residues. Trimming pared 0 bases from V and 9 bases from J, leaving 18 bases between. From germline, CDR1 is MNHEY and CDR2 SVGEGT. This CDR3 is CASSYSIEGHMVSPLHF. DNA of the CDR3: TGTGCCAGCAGTTACTCGATCGAGGGGCACATGGTTTCACCCCTCCACTTT.

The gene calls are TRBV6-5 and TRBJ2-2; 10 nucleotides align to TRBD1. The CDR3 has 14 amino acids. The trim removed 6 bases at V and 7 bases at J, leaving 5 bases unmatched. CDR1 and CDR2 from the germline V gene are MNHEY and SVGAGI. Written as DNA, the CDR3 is TGTGCCAGCAGAGGGACAGGGGTTAGCGGGGAGCTGTTTTTT. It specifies CASRGTGVSGELFF.

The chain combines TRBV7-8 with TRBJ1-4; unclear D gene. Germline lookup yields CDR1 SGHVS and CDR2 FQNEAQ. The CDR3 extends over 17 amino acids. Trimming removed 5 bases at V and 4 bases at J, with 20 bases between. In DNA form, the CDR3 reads TGTGCCAGCAGCGAAGCAAGGGTCACAGAAAATAATGAAAAACTGTTTTTT. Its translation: CASSEARVTENNEKLFF.

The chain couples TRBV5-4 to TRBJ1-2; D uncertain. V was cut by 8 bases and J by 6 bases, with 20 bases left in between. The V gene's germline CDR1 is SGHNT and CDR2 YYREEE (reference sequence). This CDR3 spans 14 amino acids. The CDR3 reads CASKSGPAADGYTF. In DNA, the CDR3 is TGTGCCAGTAAATCCGGTCCAGCCGCGGATGGCTACACCTTC.

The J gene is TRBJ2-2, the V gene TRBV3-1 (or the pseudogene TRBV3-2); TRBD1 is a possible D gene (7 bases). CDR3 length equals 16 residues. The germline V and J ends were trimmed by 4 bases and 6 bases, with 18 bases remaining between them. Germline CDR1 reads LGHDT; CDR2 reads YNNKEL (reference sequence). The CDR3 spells CASSPGGTGESGELFF. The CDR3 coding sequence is TGTGCCAGCAGCCCCGGGGGAACAGGGGAGTCCGGGGAGCTGTTTTTT.

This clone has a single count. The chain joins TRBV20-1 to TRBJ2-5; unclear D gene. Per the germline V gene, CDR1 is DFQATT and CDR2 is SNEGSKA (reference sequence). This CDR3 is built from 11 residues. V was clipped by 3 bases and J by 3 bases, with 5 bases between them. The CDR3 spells CSASPKETQYF. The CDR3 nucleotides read TGCAGTGCTAGCCCGAAAGAGACCCAGTACTTC.

The CDR3, as DNA: TGTGCCAGCAGCAGAGCGGGGGGTCGGGAGACCCAGTACTTC. Residues: CASSRAGGRETQYF. V usage is TRBV7-3 and J usage is TRBJ2-5; TRBD2 matches at 9 bases. CDR1 and CDR2 from the germline V gene are SGHTA and FQGTGA. J was trimmed by 5 bases and V by 5 bases; bases with no gene match: 6. The CDR3 runs to 14 residues.

CDR3 protein: CATSKDNSGPTEAFF. The CDR3 bases are TGTGCCACCAGCAAAGACAACTCAGGGCCCACTGAAGCTTTCTTT. The chain couples TRBV15 to TRBJ1-1; D might be TRBD1 (5 bases). The CDR3 totals 15 residues. Trimming stripped 4 bases from V and 4 bases from J, with 16 bases between. Germline CDR1 and CDR2: LNHNV and YYDKDF (reference sequence). The full variable domain, completed using reference TRBV15 and TRBJ1-1, is DAMVIQNPRYQVTQFGKPVTLSCSQTLNHNVMYWYQQKSSQAPKLLFHYYDKDFNNEADTPDNFQSRRPNTSFCFLDIRSPGLGDTAMYLCATSKDNSGPTEAFFGQGTRLTVV.

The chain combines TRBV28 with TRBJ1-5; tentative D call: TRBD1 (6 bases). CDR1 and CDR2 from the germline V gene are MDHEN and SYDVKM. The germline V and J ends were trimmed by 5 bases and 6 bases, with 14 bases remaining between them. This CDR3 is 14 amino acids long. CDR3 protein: CASSIVPDSQPQHF. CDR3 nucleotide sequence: TGTGCCAGCAGTATTGTGCCGGACAGTCAGCCCCAGCATTTT.

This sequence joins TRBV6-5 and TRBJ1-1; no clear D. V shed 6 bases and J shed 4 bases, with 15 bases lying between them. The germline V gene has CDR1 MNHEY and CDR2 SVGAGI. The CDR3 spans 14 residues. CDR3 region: CASRLRADPTEAFF. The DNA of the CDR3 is TGTGCCAGCAGGTTGAGGGCGGACCCCACTGAAGCTTTCTTT.